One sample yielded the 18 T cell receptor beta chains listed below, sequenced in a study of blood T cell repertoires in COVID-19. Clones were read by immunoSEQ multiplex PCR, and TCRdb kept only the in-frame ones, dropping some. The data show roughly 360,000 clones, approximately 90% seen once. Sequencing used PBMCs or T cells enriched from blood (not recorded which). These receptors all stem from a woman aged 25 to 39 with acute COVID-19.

The CDR3 bases are TGCAGCGTTGAAGACCAGACAGGGGGCAAGACCGGGGAGCTGTTTTTT. This gives the protein CSVEDQTGGKTGELFF. This chain links TRBV29-1 with TRBJ2-2; TRBD1 matches 10 bases. The junction had 6 bases not matched to a gene; V was cut back by 0 bases and J by 5 bases. The CDR3 has 16 amino acids. In germline, CDR1 is SQVTM, CDR2 ANQGSEA.

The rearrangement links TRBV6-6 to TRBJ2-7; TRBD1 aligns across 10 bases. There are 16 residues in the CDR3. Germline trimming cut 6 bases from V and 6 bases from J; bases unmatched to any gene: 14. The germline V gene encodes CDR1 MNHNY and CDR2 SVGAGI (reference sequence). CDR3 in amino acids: CASSPSRDRGSGEQYF. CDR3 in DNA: TGTGCCAGCAGCCCTAGTAGGGACAGGGGATCTGGCGAGCAGTACTTC.

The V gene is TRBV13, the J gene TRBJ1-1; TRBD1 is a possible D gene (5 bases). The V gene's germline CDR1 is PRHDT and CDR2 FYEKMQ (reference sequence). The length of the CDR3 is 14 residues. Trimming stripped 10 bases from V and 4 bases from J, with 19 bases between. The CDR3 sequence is CATELGLRGTEAFF. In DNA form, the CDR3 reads TGTGCCACTGAACTGGGACTCCGGGGCACTGAAGCTTTCTTT.

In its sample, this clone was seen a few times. The DNA of the CDR3 is TGTGCCAGCAGCCCCTGGACAGCAGGAATACTGGGGGGCAATCAGCCCCAGCATTTT. Protein product: CASSPWTAGILGGNQPQHF. The chain combines TRBV9 with TRBJ1-5, with a weak D call TRBD1 (6 bases). The CDR3 runs to 19 residues. Germline V gene data show CDR1 as SGDLS and CDR2 as YYNGEE. Trimming cost V 4 bases and J 2 bases, with 25 bases left between them.

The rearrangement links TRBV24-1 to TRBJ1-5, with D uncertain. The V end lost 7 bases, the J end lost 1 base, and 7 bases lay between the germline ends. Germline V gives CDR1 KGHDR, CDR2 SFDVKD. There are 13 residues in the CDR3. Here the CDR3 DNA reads TGTGCCACCAGCCGAGGGAGCAATCAGCCCCAGCATTTT. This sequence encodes CATSRGSNQPQHF.

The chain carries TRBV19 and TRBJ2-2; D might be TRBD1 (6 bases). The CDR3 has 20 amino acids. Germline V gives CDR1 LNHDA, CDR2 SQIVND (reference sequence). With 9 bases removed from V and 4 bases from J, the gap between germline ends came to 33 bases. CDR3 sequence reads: CASNMGPLQGKGSLTGELFF. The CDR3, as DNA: TGTGCCAGCAATATGGGCCCCCTACAGGGTAAGGGCTCTCTCACCGGGGAGCTGTTTTTT.

CDR3 region: CASSLGQGAVTEAFF. CDR3 sequence (DNA): TGTGCCAGCAGCCTCGGACAGGGGGCGGTCACTGAAGCTTTCTTT. This chain links TRBV3-1 (or the pseudogene TRBV3-2) with TRBJ1-1; 11 positions agree with TRBD1. Germline values: CDR1 LGHDT, CDR2 YNNKEL (reference sequence). J lost 4 bases, V lost 4 bases, and 5 bases had no gene match. The length of the CDR3 is 15 residues.

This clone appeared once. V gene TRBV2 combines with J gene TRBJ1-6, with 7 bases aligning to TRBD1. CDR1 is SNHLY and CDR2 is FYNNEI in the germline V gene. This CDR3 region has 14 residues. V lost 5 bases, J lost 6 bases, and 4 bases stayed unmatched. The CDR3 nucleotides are TGTGCCAGCAGTTGGGACAGCCTTAATTCACCCCTCCACTTT. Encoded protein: CASSWDSLNSPLHF.

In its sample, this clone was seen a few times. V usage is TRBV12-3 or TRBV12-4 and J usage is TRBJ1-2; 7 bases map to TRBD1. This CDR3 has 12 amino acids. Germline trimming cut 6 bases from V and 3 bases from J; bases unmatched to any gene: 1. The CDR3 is CASRQGYYGYTF. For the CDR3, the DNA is TGTGCCAGCAGACAGGGGTACTATGGCTACACCTTC.

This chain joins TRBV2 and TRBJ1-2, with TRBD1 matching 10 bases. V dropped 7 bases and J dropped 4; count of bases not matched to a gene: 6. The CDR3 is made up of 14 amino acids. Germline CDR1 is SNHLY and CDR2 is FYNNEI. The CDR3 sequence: CASTRTGGSYGYTF. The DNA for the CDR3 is TGTGCCAGCACCCGGACAGGGGGTTCCTATGGCTACACCTTC. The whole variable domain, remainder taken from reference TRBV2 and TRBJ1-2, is EPEVTQTPSHQVTQMGQEVILRCVPISNHLYFYWYRQILGQKVEFLVSFYNNEISEKSEIFDDQFSVERPDGSNFTLKIRSTKLEDSAMYFCASTRTGGSYGYTFGSGTRLTVV.

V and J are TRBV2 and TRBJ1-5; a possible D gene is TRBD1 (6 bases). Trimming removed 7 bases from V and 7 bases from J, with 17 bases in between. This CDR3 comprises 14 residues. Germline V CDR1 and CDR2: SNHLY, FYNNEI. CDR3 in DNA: TGTGCCAGCACCCTAGGGGGGGCTGGGCAGCCCCAGCATTTT. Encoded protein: CASTLGGAGQPQHF.

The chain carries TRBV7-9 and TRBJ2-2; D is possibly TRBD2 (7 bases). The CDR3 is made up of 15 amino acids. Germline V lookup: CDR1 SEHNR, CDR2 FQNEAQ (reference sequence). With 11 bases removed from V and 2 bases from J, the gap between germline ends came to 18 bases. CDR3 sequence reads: CASGRAGANTGELFF. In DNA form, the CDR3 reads TGTGCCTCGGGCCGGGCGGGGGCCAACACCGGGGAGCTGTTTTTT.

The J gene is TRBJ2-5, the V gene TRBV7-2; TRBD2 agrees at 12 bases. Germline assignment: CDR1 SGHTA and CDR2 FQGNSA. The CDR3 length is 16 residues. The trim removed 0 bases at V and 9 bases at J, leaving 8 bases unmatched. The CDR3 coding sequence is TGTGCCAGCAGCTTAGCGGTGACTAGCGGGGGTCTGGCCCAGTACTTC. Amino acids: CASSLAVTSGGLAQYF.

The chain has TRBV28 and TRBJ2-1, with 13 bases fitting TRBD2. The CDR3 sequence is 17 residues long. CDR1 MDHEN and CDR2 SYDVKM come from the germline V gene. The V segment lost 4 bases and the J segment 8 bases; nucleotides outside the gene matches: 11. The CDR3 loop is CASSSRPGLAGRHEQFF. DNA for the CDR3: TGTGCCAGCAGTTCCCGGCCGGGACTAGCGGGGCGTCATGAGCAGTTCTTC.

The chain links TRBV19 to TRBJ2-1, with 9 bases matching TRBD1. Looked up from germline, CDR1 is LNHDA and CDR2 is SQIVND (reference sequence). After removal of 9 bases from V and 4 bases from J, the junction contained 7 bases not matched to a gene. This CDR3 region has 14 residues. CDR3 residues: CASHNRGRYNEQFF. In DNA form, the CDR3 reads TGTGCCAGCCACAACAGGGGGCGGTACAATGAGCAGTTCTTC.

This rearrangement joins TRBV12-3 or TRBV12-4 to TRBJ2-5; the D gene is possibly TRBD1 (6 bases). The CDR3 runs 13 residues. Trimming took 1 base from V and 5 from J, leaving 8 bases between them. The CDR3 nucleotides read TGTGCCAGCAGTTTAGGGGGGCAGGAGACCCAGTACTTC. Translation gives CASSLGGQETQYF.

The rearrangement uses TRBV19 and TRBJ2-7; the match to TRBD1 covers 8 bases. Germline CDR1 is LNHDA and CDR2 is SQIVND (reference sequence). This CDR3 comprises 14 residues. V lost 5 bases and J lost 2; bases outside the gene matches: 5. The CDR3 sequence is CASSRTGTTYEQYF. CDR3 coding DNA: TGTGCCAGTAGTCGGACAGGGACAACCTACGAGCAGTACTTC.

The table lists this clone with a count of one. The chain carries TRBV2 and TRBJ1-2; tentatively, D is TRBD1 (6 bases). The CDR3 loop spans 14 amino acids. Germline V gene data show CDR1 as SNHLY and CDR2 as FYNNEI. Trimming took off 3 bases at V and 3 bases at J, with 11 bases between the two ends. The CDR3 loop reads CASSDFGGYYGYTF. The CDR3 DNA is TGTGCCAGCAGTGATTTTGGGGGCTACTATGGCTACACCTTC.